Below, 3 T cell receptor beta chains from the same sample are listed, as sequenced in a study of shared clonotypes between healthy human individuals. Method: immunoSEQ multiplex PCR; TCRdb's copy keeps in-frame clones and lacks some. The table records about 1.1 million clones, roughly 80% of them present only once. Source material: memory CD4+ T cells from PBMCs. Subset here: CD45RA-negative fraction. These TCRs come from a man aged 18 to 29 in good health. Some clones in this sample may be carry-over from other donors' samples.

With respect to this clone: Different DNA sequences within this sample yield the same CDR3. V is TRBV28 and J is TRBJ1-5, with a possible D match to TRBD1 (5 bases). Trimming took 2 bases from V and 6 from J, leaving 11 bases between them. CDR1 is MDHEN and CDR2 is SYDVKM in the germline V gene. The CDR3 length is 14 residues. In nucleotides, the CDR3 is TGTGCCAGCAGTTTAACCGGGGCGGGTCAGCCCCAGCATTTT. This gives the protein CASSLTGAGQPQHF.

The rearrangement uses TRBV2 and TRBJ2-1; D remains ambiguous. Trimming stripped 7 bases from V and 0 bases from J, with 13 bases between. CDR1 and CDR2 from the germline V gene are SNHLY and FYNNEI. CDR3 length: 15 amino acids. Here the CDR3 reads CASKLTIDSYNEQFF. CDR3 sequence (DNA): TGTGCCAGCAAATTAACCATCGACTCCTACAATGAGCAGTTCTTC. Full variable domain (remainder filled in from reference TRBV2 and TRBJ2-1): EPEVTQTPSHQVTQMGQEVILRCVPISNHLYFYWYRQILGQKVEFLVSFYNNEISEKSEIFDDQFSVERPDGSNFTLKIRSTKLEDSAMYFCASKLTIDSYNEQFFGPGTRLTVL.

A note on this clone: Being one base from a much bigger clone, this may be a read error. In this CDR3 the conserved last residue, phenylalanine or tryptophan, is missing, so a read error is likely. The chain is built from TRBV7-3 and TRBJ1-1; no clear D gene. Germline V gene data show CDR1 as SGHTA and CDR2 as FQGTGA. The CDR3 is made up of 16 amino acids. The V end was cut by 5 bases, the J end by 4 bases, with 20 bases between. This CDR3 reads CASSPSPTAASTEAFL. The DNA for the CDR3 is TGTGCCAGCAGCCCATCTCCGACTGCAGCGAGCACTGAAGCTTTCCTT.